Below, 30 T cell receptor beta chains from the same sample are listed, as sequenced in a study of cytomegalovirus exposure and HLA in healthy donors. Measured with immunoSEQ multiplex PCR; TCRdb has only the in-frame clones, and not every one. The sample records some 170,000 clones, 70% to 90% being singletons. The material sequenced was PBMCs. These receptors were collected from a woman between 18 and 29 years old in good health and CMV-seronegative.

The genes are TRBV2 and TRBJ2-5; a possible D gene is TRBD1 (6 bases). Deletions cut 2 bases from V and 4 bases from J, with 8 bases between. CDR1 and CDR2 from the germline V gene are SNHLY and FYNNEI. The CDR3 extends over 13 amino acids. The CDR3 spells CASSERRGETQYF. For the CDR3, the DNA is TGTGCCAGCAGTGAACGCAGGGGAGAGACCCAGTACTTC.

This clone is a singleton in its sample. V gene TRBV30 combines with J gene TRBJ1-5; TRBD1 agrees at 7 bases. V gave up 5 bases and J gave up 6 bases; unmatched junction bases: 7. CDR3 size: 13 residues. Germline V gene lookup returns CDR1 GTSNPN and CDR2 SVGIG (reference sequence). The CDR3 loop is CAWQHRGGQPQHF. Written as DNA, the CDR3 is TGTGCCTGGCAACACAGGGGAGGTCAGCCCCAGCATTTT. Full variable domain (missing parts from reference TRBV30 and TRBJ1-5): SQTIHQWPATLVQPVGSPLSLECTVEGTSNPNLYWYRQAAGRGLQLLFYSVGIGQISSEVPQNLSASRPQDRQFILSSKKLLLSDSGFYLCAWQHRGGQPQHFGDGTRLSIL.

The chain is built from TRBV5-1 and TRBJ1-1; D ambiguous. The CDR3 has 14 amino acids. With 0 bases removed from V and 0 bases from J, the gap between germline ends came to 6 bases. CDR1 and CDR2 from the germline V gene are SGHRS and YFSETQ. The CDR3 coding sequence is TGCGCCAGCAGCTTGGACTCCCTGAACACTGAAGCTTTCTTT. The encoded protein is CASSLDSLNTEAFF. Full variable domain (missing parts from reference TRBV5-1 and TRBJ1-1): KAGVTQTPRYLIKTRGQQVTLSCSPISGHRSVSWYQQTPGQGLQFLFEYFSETQRNKGNFPGRFSGRQFSNSRSEMNVSTLELGDSALYLCASSLDSLNTEAFFGQGTRLTVV.

CDR3 sequence: CAWSVAGWGNEQFF. DNA for the CDR3: TGTGCCTGGAGTGTAGCGGGATGGGGAAATGAGCAGTTCTTC. The rearrangement uses TRBV30 and TRBJ2-1; 7 bases are shared with TRBD2. This CDR3 region has 14 residues. After removal of 0 bases from V and 7 bases from J, the junction contained 6 bases not matched to a gene. Looked up from germline, CDR1 is GTSNPN and CDR2 is SVGIG (reference sequence).

This clone was found once. This chain uses TRBV10-3 with TRBJ2-7; a weak D match, TRBD2 (6 bases). Germline-derived CDR1 and CDR2 are ENHRY and SYGVKD. This CDR3 region has 15 residues. Trimming removed 10 bases from V and 1 base from J, with 20 bases in between. The CDR3 nucleotides read TGTGCCACCTCTGTTCGGGACTTACTTTCCTACGAGCAGTACTTC. Translated: CATSVRDLLSYEQYF.

V is TRBV6-1 and J is TRBJ1-2, with 8 nucleotides matching TRBD1. Germline assignment: CDR1 MNHNS and CDR2 SASEGT. This CDR3 contains 15 residues. V lost 2 bases, J lost 8 bases, and 10 bases stayed unmatched. The CDR3 coding sequence is TGTGCCAGCAGTGAACTACGGACAGGGAGGAGCGGCTACACCTTC. Encoded protein: CASSELRTGRSGYTF.

This chain joins TRBV5-1 and TRBJ2-6, with 7 bases identical to TRBD1. The CDR3 is 21 residues long. V shed 5 bases, J shed 0 bases, and the junction held 20 bases outside the gene matches. In germline, CDR1 is SGHRS, CDR2 YFSETQ. This CDR3 is CASRHPTGSGTESSGANVLTF. The CDR3 nucleotides read TGCGCCAGCAGGCATCCGACGGGTTCCGGGACAGAGAGCTCTGGGGCCAACGTCCTGACTTTC.

V usage is TRBV19 and J usage is TRBJ2-2; 11 nucleotides agree with TRBD2. Trimming took 10 bases from V and 1 from J; bases not matched to a gene: 11. Per germline, CDR1 LNHDA and CDR2 SQIVND (reference sequence). CDR3 length equals 17 residues. CDR3 sequence (DNA): TGTGCCACCACCACCCCGGGACTAGCGGTGAACACCGGGGAGCTGTTTTTT. Translation: CATTTPGLAVNTGELFF.

The chain has TRBV7-2 and TRBJ2-7; possibly TRBD1 for D (5 bases). Trimming removed 4 bases from V and 4 bases from J, with 11 bases in between. This CDR3 is built from 13 residues. CDR1 and CDR2 (germline): SGHTA, FQGNSA. CDR3 sequence reads: CASSSPDMYEQYF. The DNA of the CDR3 is TGTGCCAGCAGCTCCCCGGACATGTACGAGCAGTACTTC.

The chain employs TRBV9 and TRBJ2-2; 10 bases line up with TRBD1. This CDR3 spans 15 amino acids. V was clipped by 3 bases and J by 5 bases; unmatched bases: 4. The germline V gene has CDR1 SGDLS and CDR2 YYNGEE. The CDR3 sequence is CASSGGQGLTGELFF. The CDR3 coding sequence is TGTGCCAGCAGCGGGGGACAGGGGCTAACCGGGGAGCTGTTTTTT.

The chain joins TRBV6-1 to TRBJ1-6; 10 positions agree with TRBD1. CDR3 length: 14 amino acids. V was pared by 5 bases and J by 9 bases, with 4 bases of the junction left unmatched. The germline V gene encodes CDR1 MNHNS and CDR2 SASEGT. CDR3 sequence: CASSPGQGFSPLHF. In DNA, the CDR3 is TGTGCCAGCAGTCCGGGACAGGGGTTTTCACCCCTCCACTTT.

This chain links TRBV7-2 with TRBJ2-5; 8 nucleotides agree with TRBD2. The length of the CDR3 is 14 residues. Trimming took 5 bases from V and 6 from J; bases not matched to a gene: 8. Germline lookup yields CDR1 SGHTA and CDR2 FQGNSA. CDR3 DNA sequence: TGTGCCAGCAGCCCCCTGAGGACTAGCCAGACCCAGTACTTC. Residues: CASSPLRTSQTQYF.

The chain uses TRBV7-9 and TRBJ1-2; tentatively, D is TRBD1 (5 bases). V was clipped by 7 bases and J by 8 bases, with 23 bases between them. CDR1 is SEHNR, CDR2 FQNEAQ, per germline (reference sequence). The CDR3 totals 15 residues. In DNA form, the CDR3 reads TGTGCCAGCACCACTGTTAGGGGCCAACCTGGGGGCTACACCTTC. Translated: CASTTVRGQPGGYTF.

The chain combines TRBV13 with TRBJ1-1; perhaps TRBD1 as D (5 bases). CDR3 size: 15 residues. Trimming left V 2 bases short and J 5 bases short, with 15 bases between. CDR1 is PRHDT and CDR2 is FYEKMQ in the germline V gene (reference sequence). In DNA form, the CDR3 reads TGTGCCAGCAGCTTACGCAGGAGCGGGGGGACTGAAGCTTTCTTT. Translated, it gives CASSLRRSGGTEAFF. Combining the CDR3 with reference TRBV13 and TRBJ1-1 gives the whole variable domain AAGVIQSPRHLIKEKRETATLKCYPIPRHDTVYWYQQGPGQDPQFLISFYEKMQSDKGSIPDRFSAQQFSDYHSELNMSSLELGDSALYFCASSLRRSGGTEAFFGQGTRLTVV.

The J gene is TRBJ2-7, the V gene TRBV19, with D possibly being TRBD1 (6 bases). The V gene's germline CDR1 is LNHDA and CDR2 SQIVND (reference sequence). This CDR3 has 12 residues. The germline V and J ends were trimmed by 5 bases and 5 bases, with 10 bases remaining between them. The CDR3 coding sequence is TGTGCCAGTAGTCCAGACAGGAACGAGCAGTACTTC. Translation gives CASSPDRNEQYF.

This chain connects TRBV6-6 to TRBJ2-7; 7 bases match TRBD2. This CDR3 spans 13 amino acids. CDR1 and CDR2 from the germline V gene are MNHNY and SVGAGI (reference sequence). J gave up 2 bases and V 6 bases, and 4 bases lay outside the gene matches. The CDR3 DNA reads TGTGCCAGCAGAGAAGGACTAGCCTACGAGCAGTACTTC. This gives the protein CASREGLAYEQYF.

The chain has TRBV2 and TRBJ1-6; D is unclear. CDR3 length: 15 residues. V was shortened by 4 bases and J by 0 bases, with 7 bases between the two germline ends. CDR1 is SNHLY and CDR2 is FYNNEI in the germline V gene. The CDR3, as DNA: TGTGCCAGCAGTGGAGAAAGCTCCTATAATTCACCCCTCCACTTT. Amino acids: CASSGESSYNSPLHF.

This clone has a single count. The V gene is TRBV9, the J gene TRBJ2-6, with a weak D call TRBD2 (6 bases). Germline CDR1 reads SGDLS; CDR2 reads YYNGEE. The CDR3 extends over 15 amino acids. The V end lost 2 bases, the J end lost 2 bases, and 8 bases lay between the germline ends. The CDR3 DNA follows: TGTGCCAGCAGCGTCACGGGAGCTGGGGCCAACGTCCTGACTTTC. Amino acid sequence: CASSVTGAGANVLTF. Full variable domain (remainder filled in from reference TRBV9 and TRBJ2-6): DSGVTQTPKHLITATGQRVTLRCSPRSGDLSVYWYQQSLDQGLQFLIQYYNGEERAKGNILERFSAQQFPDLHSELNLSSLELGDSALYFCASSVTGAGANVLTFGAGSRLTVL.

This chain links TRBV14 with TRBJ1-2, with D uncertain. Between the trimmed V and J ends, which lost 2 bases and 6 bases, there was a span of 10 bases. The germline V gene encodes CDR1 SGHDN and CDR2 FVKESK. The CDR3 totals 13 residues. The CDR3: CASSQFTGDGYTF. The CDR3 nucleotides are TGTGCCAGCAGCCAATTTACCGGGGATGGCTACACCTTC.

The chain employs TRBV19 and TRBJ1-5; D is ambiguous. V was clipped by 5 bases and J by 2 bases, with 16 bases between them. Germline-derived CDR1 and CDR2 are LNHDA and SQIVND (reference sequence). The CDR3 sequence is 16 residues long. CDR3 coding DNA: TGTGCCAGTAGTCCAGATGGCCCAGAGGGCAATCAGCCCCAGCATTTT. Encoded protein: CASSPDGPEGNQPQHF.

The V and J genes are TRBV9 and TRBJ2-7, with a weak D call TRBD2 (5 bases). Germline V lookup: CDR1 SGDLS, CDR2 YYNGEE. Trimming left V 1 base short and J 3 bases short, with 8 bases between. The CDR3 has 13 residues. The CDR3 spells CASSVSSGYEQYF. CDR3 DNA sequence: TGTGCCAGCAGCGTATCCAGCGGCTACGAGCAGTACTTC.

This clone has a handful of counts. The chain carries TRBV10-1 and TRBJ2-7; the D is unclear. The germline V gene encodes CDR1 WNHNN and CDR2 SYGVQD (reference sequence). The CDR3 has 14 amino acids. V shed 2 bases and J shed 5 bases, with 13 bases lying between them. In DNA form, the CDR3 reads TGCGCCAGCAGTGAGATCTCGACTGGCAACGAGCAGTACTTC. It yields the protein CASSEISTGNEQYF.

The genes are TRBV27 and TRBJ2-7; perhaps TRBD1 as D (5 bases). CDR1 and CDR2 (germline): MNHEY, SMNVEV (reference sequence). This CDR3 spans 16 amino acids. Trimming removed 3 bases at V and 0 bases at J, with 15 bases between. CDR3 DNA: TGTGCCAGCAGTTTTCAAGTCCCACAGGTCTCCTACGAGCAGTACTTC. This gives the protein CASSFQVPQVSYEQYF.

The rearrangement uses TRBV29-1 and TRBJ2-7; TRBD2 aligns across 7 bases. Trimming took 5 bases from V and 3 from J; bases not matched to a gene: 10. The CDR3 extends over 14 amino acids. The germline CDR1 and CDR2 sequences are SQVTM and ANQGSEA. The CDR3 sequence: CSVQKLAFDYEQYF. CDR3 nucleotide sequence: TGCAGCGTTCAGAAACTAGCGTTCGACTACGAGCAGTACTTC.

This clone was counted once. DNA for the CDR3: TGTGCCAGCAGGGTCCCAGGGCCCGGGGCCAACGTCCTGACTTTC. Residues: CASRVPGPGANVLTF. The chain carries TRBV6-5 and TRBJ2-6, with TRBD1 as a possible D gene (5 bases). This CDR3 is 15 amino acids long. Germline assignment: CDR1 MNHEY and CDR2 SVGAGI. V was shortened by 6 bases and J by 4 bases, with 13 bases between the two germline ends.

The CDR3 nucleotides are TGTGCCAGCAGTCGGCTCGGACAGGGCCAAGAGACCCAGTACTTC. Protein product: CASSRLGQGQETQYF. The chain recombines TRBV27 with TRBJ2-5; 8 nucleotides line up with TRBD1. This CDR3 spans 15 amino acids. The ends lost 5 bases at V and 1 base at J; junction bases unmatched: 6. Germline V lookup: CDR1 MNHEY, CDR2 SMNVEV (reference sequence).

This clone appeared a few times. J is TRBJ1-2 and V is TRBV21-1; whether TRBD1, the table's D call, matches the DNA was not checked. TRBV21-1 is a pseudogene segment. CDR3 length: 14 residues. The CDR3 spells CASSPRGQLNGYTF. In DNA form, the CDR3 reads TGTGCCAGCAGCCCTCGGGGACAGCTTAATGGCTACACCTTC.

This chain uses TRBV15 with TRBJ2-1; perhaps TRBD1 as D (6 bases). V shed 1 base and J shed 3 bases, with 16 bases lying between them. Germline V lookup: CDR1 LNHNV, CDR2 YYDKDF (reference sequence). The CDR3 has 17 amino acids. This CDR3 is CATSRARGSVFYNEQFF. The CDR3 bases are TGTGCCACCAGCAGAGCTAGGGGGAGCGTTTTCTACAATGAGCAGTTCTTC.

In this sample, this clone turned up a few times. The rearrangement uses TRBV19 and TRBJ1-2; 7 bases are shared with TRBD1. Trimming cost V 3 bases and J 2 bases; bases outside gene matches: 12. The germline CDR1 and CDR2 sequences are LNHDA and SQIVND (reference sequence). The CDR3 extends over 17 amino acids. The CDR3 loop is CASSIGPQGPLNYGYTF. In nucleotides, the CDR3 is TGTGCCAGTAGTATCGGCCCACAGGGGCCTCTGAACTATGGCTACACCTTC.

The V and J genes are TRBV7-2 and TRBJ1-1; perhaps TRBD1 as D (5 bases). The V end lost 5 bases, the J end lost 4 bases, and 11 bases lay between the germline ends. Germline-derived CDR1 and CDR2 are SGHTA and FQGNSA. This CDR3 spans 13 amino acids. The CDR3 here is CASSQAGLTEAFF. CDR3 DNA sequence: TGTGCCAGCAGCCAGGCAGGGCTCACTGAAGCTTTCTTT.